This TCR beta chain emerged from a study of blood T cell repertoires in COVID-19. Study details: Sites across the United States, Italy and Spain contributed samples from acute and convalescent COVID-19. Sources were T cells, B-cell-depleted T cells, or PBMCs; the material itself was cDNA or gDNA.

V lost 0 bases and J lost 4, with 10 bases in between. CDR3 size: 15 residues. CDR1 is SGHDT, CDR2 YYEEEE, per germline. Sequenced by immunoSEQ multiplex PCR; TCRdb stores in-frame clones only, minus some. The sample consists of approximately 60,000 clones, around 80% of them appearing once. The sequenced material came from peripheral blood. The J gene is TRBJ1-4, the V gene TRBV5-6; tentative D call: TRBD1 (5 bases). This receptor was obtained from a woman aged 80 or over with active or convalescent COVID-19. In DNA, the CDR3 is TGTGCCAGCAGCTTGGACGGGGGGATTAATGAAAAACTGTTTTTT. It translates to CASSLDGGINEKLFF.